Below are 18 T cell receptor beta chains sequenced from a single sample in a study of shared clonotypes between healthy human individuals. CD45RO-negative, CCR7-positively selected cells formed the naive CD8 fraction, excluding terminally differentiated effector memory CD45RA+ cells. Assay used: immunoSEQ multiplex PCR; TCRdb lists only in-frame clones, some missing. The sample records about 2 million clones, roughly 95% being singletons. The sequenced material came from naive CD8+ T cells sorted from blood. The receptors were sampled from a young man in good health.

This sequence joins TRBV11-2 and TRBJ2-3; the match to TRBD2 covers 13 bases. The CDR3 runs to 18 residues. CDR1 is SGHAT and CDR2 is FQNNGV in the germline V gene. After removal of 3 bases from V and 3 bases from J, the junction contained 9 bases not matched to a gene. The CDR3 loop is CASSFGLAGVSGTDTQYF. For the CDR3, the DNA is TGTGCCAGCAGCTTTGGACTAGCGGGGGTGTCTGGTACAGATACGCAGTATTTT.

The gene calls are TRBV2 and TRBJ1-4, with D unresolved. From germline, CDR1 is SNHLY and CDR2 FYNNEI. The CDR3 runs to 15 residues. With 2 bases removed from V and 0 bases from J, the gap between germline ends came to 7 bases. The CDR3 loop is CASSESTTTNEKLFF. As DNA, the CDR3 is TGTGCCAGCAGTGAAAGCACGACAACTAATGAAAAACTGTTTTTT.

In this sample, this clone turned up once. The chain is built from TRBV19 and TRBJ2-2; either TRBD1 or TRBD2 may supply D (5 bases each). Between the trimmed V and J ends, which lost 9 bases and 5 bases, there was a span of 13 bases. Per the germline V gene, CDR1 is LNHDA and CDR2 is SQIVND (reference sequence). The CDR3 extends over 13 amino acids. The CDR3 nucleotides read TGTGCCAGCGTCGGGGACCCGACCGGGGAGCTGTTTTTT. Its translation is CASVGDPTGELFF.

The J gene is TRBJ1-2, the V gene TRBV29-1, with D perhaps TRBD1 (6 bases). V lost 6 bases and J 4 bases, leaving 15 bases between the germline ends. CDR1 SQVTM and CDR2 ANQGSEA come from the germline V gene. This CDR3 has 13 residues. CDR3 DNA: TGCAGCGTACGACAGGCCCGCGGCTATGGCTACACCTTC. Amino acids: CSVRQARGYGYTF.

A word on this clone: The same CDR3 can be traced to other DNA sequences in this sample. V gene TRBV5-6 combines with J gene TRBJ2-7; no clear D. V was pared by 0 bases and J by 3 bases, with 7 bases between. CDR3 length equals 13 residues. The germline CDR1 and CDR2 sequences are SGHDT and YYEEEE. As DNA, the CDR3 is TGTGCCAGCAGCTTGGACATCAGCTACGAGCAGTACTTC. Translation gives CASSLDISYEQYF.

This clone was recorded only once. This sample includes further DNA sequences coding for the same CDR3. V gene TRBV7-9 combines with J gene TRBJ2-5; D is uncertain. Germline V CDR1 and CDR2: SEHNR, FQNEAQ (reference sequence). V was pared by 4 bases and J by 0 bases, with 6 bases between. The CDR3 sequence is 13 residues long. The CDR3 nucleotides read TGTGCCAGCAGCTCCGGCGACCAAGAGACCCAGTACTTC. As protein: CASSSGDQETQYF.

The chain has TRBV6-5 and TRBJ2-1; 11 bases match TRBD2. Looked up from germline, CDR1 is MNHEY and CDR2 is SVGAGI. The CDR3 is 13 residues long. With 10 bases clipped from V and 3 bases from J, the junction kept 2 bases outside the gene matches. This chain's CDR3 is CAIGTSGYNEQFF. For the CDR3, the DNA is TGTGCCATAGGGACTAGCGGCTACAATGAGCAGTTCTTC.

The genes are TRBV6-6 and TRBJ1-1; no definite D call. V lost 0 bases, J lost 1 base, and 6 bases lay in between. Germline V lookup: CDR1 MNHNY, CDR2 SVGAGI (reference sequence). The CDR3 contains 14 residues. The CDR3 loop reads CASSYSYTNTEAFF. In DNA, the CDR3 is TGTGCCAGCAGTTACTCATACACGAACACTGAAGCTTTCTTT.

V and J are TRBV11-1 and TRBJ2-5; possibly TRBD2 for D (5 bases). Germline lookup yields CDR1 SGHAT and CDR2 FQDESV (reference sequence). The CDR3 is made up of 13 amino acids. V lost 2 bases and J 2 bases, leaving 6 bases between the germline ends. CDR3 amino acids: CASSLPGQETQYF. The CDR3 DNA sequence: TGTGCCAGCAGCTTACCGGGGCAAGAGACCCAGTACTTC. The full variable domain, its missing parts supplied by reference TRBV11-1 and TRBJ2-5, is EAEVAQSPRYKITEKSQAVAFWCDPISGHATLYWYRQILGQGPELLVQFQDESVVDDSQLPKDRFSAERLKGVDSTLKIQPAELGDSAMYLCASSLPGQETQYFGPGTRLLVL.

The chain has TRBV7-6 and TRBJ2-1; TRBD1 or TRBD2 may be the D gene (5 bases each). The germline V gene has CDR1 SGHVS and CDR2 FNYEAQ. The CDR3 contains 15 residues. Trimming stripped 3 bases from V and 3 bases from J, with 12 bases between. The CDR3 bases are TGTGCCAGCAGCTTGACAGCCGACTACTACAATGAGCAGTTCTTC. Its translation: CASSLTADYYNEQFF.

The V and J genes are TRBV14 and TRBJ2-5, with D hard to call. Germline CDR1 and CDR2: SGHDN and FVKESK. CDR3 length equals 13 residues. Trimming removed 4 bases from V and 5 bases from J, with 11 bases in between. The CDR3 loop reads CASSLGGGETQYF. The CDR3 bases are TGTGCCAGCAGCCTTGGCGGTGGGGAGACCCAGTACTTC.

This rearrangement joins TRBV6-5 to TRBJ2-5; D is ambiguous. Germline CDR1 MNHEY, CDR2 SVGAGI. Deletions cut 6 bases from V and 4 bases from J, with 18 bases between. CDR3 length: 15 residues. The chain's CDR3 is CASSLNLMVRETQYF. The CDR3 bases are TGTGCCAGCAGCCTCAACTTGATGGTGAGAGAGACCCAGTACTTC.

The genes are TRBV6-6 and TRBJ2-1; the D is unclear. The CDR3 runs to 13 residues. V was pared by 5 bases and J by 2 bases, with 7 bases between. Germline V lookup: CDR1 MNHNY, CDR2 SVGAGI (reference sequence). CDR3 coding DNA: TGTGCCAGCAGTCCCTCAGCCTACAATGAGCAGTTCTTC. The encoded protein is CASSPSAYNEQFF.

On this clone: The same CDR3 arises from other DNA sequences in this sample as well. The V and J genes are TRBV7-9 and TRBJ2-7, with 12 positions matching TRBD1. The CDR3 spans 15 residues. The J segment lost 2 bases and the V segment lost 5 bases, leaving 4 bases of the junction unmatched. Germline-derived CDR1 and CDR2 are SEHNR and FQNEAQ (reference sequence). As DNA, the CDR3 is TGTGCCAGCAGCCTTGGGACAGGGGGCACCTACGAGCAGTACTTC. Its protein is CASSLGTGGTYEQYF.

This clone was seen just once. The V and J genes are TRBV9 and TRBJ1-2; weak D call: TRBD1 (5 bases). The CDR3 covers 13 residues. Germline lookup yields CDR1 SGDLS and CDR2 YYNGEE. The germline V and J ends were trimmed by 6 bases and 4 bases, with 13 bases remaining between them. This CDR3 is CASNPGDGYGYTF. The CDR3 DNA reads TGTGCCAGCAACCCGGGGGATGGCTATGGCTACACCTTC.

The chain is built from TRBV11-2 and TRBJ2-1; 8 bases match TRBD2. The CDR3 runs 11 residues. The V and J ends lost 8 bases and 6 bases, in that order; junction bases with no gene match: 0. Germline-derived CDR1 and CDR2 are SGHAT and FQNNGV. CDR3 in amino acids: CASGLANEQFF. The CDR3 DNA reads as TGTGCCAGCGGACTAGCCAATGAGCAGTTCTTC.

V gene TRBV4-1 combines with J gene TRBJ1-1, with TRBD1 matching over 7 bases. Germline V CDR1 and CDR2: MGHRA, YSYEKL. The junction had 7 bases not matched to a gene; V was cut back by 3 bases and J by 6 bases. This CDR3 contains 14 residues. Written as DNA, the CDR3 is TGCGCCAGCAGCCAGACACAGGGGACAGCTGAAGCTTTCTTT. Protein product: CASSQTQGTAEAFF.

The rearrangement links TRBV6-5 to TRBJ2-2, with D hard to call. V dropped 5 bases and J dropped 4 bases, with 11 bases sitting between them. CDR1 is MNHEY, CDR2 SVGAGI, per germline. The CDR3 is 14 amino acids. Here the CDR3 DNA reads TGTGCCAGCAGTCCCCAGAGAAGCACCGGGGAGCTGTTTTTT. Translated: CASSPQRSTGELFF.